The source of this TCR beta chain is a study of blood T cells in healthy people across ages. Sample-barcoded 5' priming and a J-beta primer mix drove a second PCR of 7 to 11 cycles. Each CDR3 protein gets one entry after TCRdb re-called the 5' RACE reads with MiXCR. Of approximately 580,000 distinct CDR3 sequences in the sample, more than 20% are singletons; the top ten hold under 9%. Notes on this clonotype: Its antigen is not identified.

Study-wide results and limits: Per million T cells, TCR beta diversity dropped about linearly as age rose.

From germline, CDR1 is MNHEY and CDR2 SMNVEV (reference sequence). The CDR3 loop spans 13 amino acids. Trimming removed 3 bases from V and 2 bases from J, with 8 bases in between. The sample was also linked to a second study, of T cells of mothers and their children. That paper notes: The analysis detected no persistent microchimeric T cell clones.

This clonotype was sampled from a boy between 10 and 17 years old in good health. Material: blood. The V gene is TRBV27, the J gene TRBJ2-7; tentative D call: TRBD2 (5 bases). CDR3 coding DNA: TGTGCCAGCAGTTTCGGGGATACCTACGAGCAGTACTTC. It is translated as CASSFGDTYEQYF.